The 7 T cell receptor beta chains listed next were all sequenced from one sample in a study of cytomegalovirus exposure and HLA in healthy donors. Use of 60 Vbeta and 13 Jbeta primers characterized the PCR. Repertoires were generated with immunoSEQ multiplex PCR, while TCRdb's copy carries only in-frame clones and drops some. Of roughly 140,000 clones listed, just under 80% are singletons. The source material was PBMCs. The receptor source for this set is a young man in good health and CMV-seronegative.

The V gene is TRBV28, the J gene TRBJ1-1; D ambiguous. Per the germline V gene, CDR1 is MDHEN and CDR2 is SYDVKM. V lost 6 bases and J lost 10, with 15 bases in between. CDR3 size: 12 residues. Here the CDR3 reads CASSPEGRRAFF. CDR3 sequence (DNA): TGTGCCAGCAGCCCGGAGGGTCGCAGAGCTTTCTTT.

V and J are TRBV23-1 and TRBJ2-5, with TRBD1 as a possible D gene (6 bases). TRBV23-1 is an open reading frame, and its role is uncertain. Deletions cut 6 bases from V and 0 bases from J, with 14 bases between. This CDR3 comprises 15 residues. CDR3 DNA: TGCGCCAGCAGGCCACAGGGTTTCCACCAAGAGACCCAGTACTTC. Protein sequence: CASRPQGFHQETQYF.

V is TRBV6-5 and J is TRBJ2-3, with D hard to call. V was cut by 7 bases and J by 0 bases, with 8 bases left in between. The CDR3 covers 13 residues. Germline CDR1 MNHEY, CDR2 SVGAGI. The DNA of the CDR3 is TGTGCCAGCAAGAAGGAGAGCACAGATACGCAGTATTTT. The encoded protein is CASKKESTDTQYF.

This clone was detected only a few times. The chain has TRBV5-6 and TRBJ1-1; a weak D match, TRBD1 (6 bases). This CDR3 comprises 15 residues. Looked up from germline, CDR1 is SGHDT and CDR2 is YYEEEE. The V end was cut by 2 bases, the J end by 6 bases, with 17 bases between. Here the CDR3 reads CASSFRKGGWSEAFF. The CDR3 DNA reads TGTGCCAGCAGCTTCCGGAAAGGGGGTTGGTCTGAAGCTTTCTTT.

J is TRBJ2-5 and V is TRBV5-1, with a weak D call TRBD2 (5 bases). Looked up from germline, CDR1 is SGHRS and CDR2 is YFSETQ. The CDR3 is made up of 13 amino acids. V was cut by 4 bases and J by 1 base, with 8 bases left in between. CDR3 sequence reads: CASSPGLQETQYF. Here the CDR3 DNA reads TGCGCCAGCAGCCCAGGACTCCAAGAGACCCAGTACTTC.

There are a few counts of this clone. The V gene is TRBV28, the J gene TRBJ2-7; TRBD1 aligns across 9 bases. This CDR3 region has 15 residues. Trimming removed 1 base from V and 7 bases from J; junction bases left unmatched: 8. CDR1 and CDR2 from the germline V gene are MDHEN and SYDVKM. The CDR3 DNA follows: TGTGCCAGCAGTTTATTGGAAGCGACAGGGGGAGAGCAGTACTTC. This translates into CASSLLEATGGEQYF.

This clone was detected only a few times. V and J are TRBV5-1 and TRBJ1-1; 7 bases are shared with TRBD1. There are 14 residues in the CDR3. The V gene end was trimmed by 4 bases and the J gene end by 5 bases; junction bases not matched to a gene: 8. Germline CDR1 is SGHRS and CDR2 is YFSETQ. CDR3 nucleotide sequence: TGCGCCAGCAGCCTCGACAGGGCGGGGACTGAAGCTTTCTTT. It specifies CASSLDRAGTEAFF.